These T cell receptor beta chains were read from a single sample in a study of Ad26.COV2.S vaccination and SARS-CoV-2 variants. This table comes from immunoSEQ multiplex PCR, and its TCRdb copy is limited to in-frame clones, with some not included. Of 440,000 or so clones in the sample, 80% to 95% were seen once. Sequenced here: peripheral blood, sampled in a trial of Ad26.COV2.S vaccine versus placebo. The receptor set was obtained from a person aged 18-60 years who received the Ad26.COV2.S COVID-19 vaccine or a placebo. The CDR3 runs from the conserved cysteine through the conserved F or W. The D gene is left open where the match is weak. Clone size is given for some rows only: seen once, a few or many times, or a class if the clone is expanded.

abundance	d_gene	j_gene	v_gene	CDR3aa	CDR3nt
.	TRBD2	TRBJ2-1	TRBV7-3	CASSSSGGRAPFF	TGTGCCAGCAGCTCGTCCGGCGGGAGGGCCCCGTTCTTC
.	.	TRBJ2-3	TRBV10-3	CAISGRGGDTQYF	TGTGCCATCAGTGGCAGGGGGGGGGATACGCAGTATTTT
.	.	TRBJ2-5	TRBV28	CASSLTVGGALGTQYF	TGTGCCAGCAGTTTGACGGTAGGGGGGGCCCTGGGAACCCAGTACTTC
.	.	TRBJ1-5	TRBV7-9	CASSLQDMGPQHF	TGTGCCAGCAGCCTCCAGGATATGGGGCCCCAGCATTTT
.	TRBD2	TRBJ2-2	TRBV5-1	CASTTGTTNTGELFF	TGCGCCAGCACTACCGGGACTACTAACACCGGGGAGCTGTTTTTT
once	.	TRBJ2-7	TRBV7-4	CASSLEQVSYEQYF	TGTGCCAGCAGCTTAGAACAGGTATCTTACGAGCAGTACTTC
.	.	TRBJ1-1	TRBV7-9	CASSFLLQVNTEAFF	TGTGCCAGCAGCTTTCTCCTCCAGGTGAACACTGAAGCTTTCTTT
.	.	TRBJ1-2	TRBV2	CASSYATGPYGYTF	TGTGCCAGCAGCTACGCTACAGGGCCCTATGGCTACACCTTC
.	.	TRBJ1-1	TRBV2	CATVGERNTEAFF	TGTGCCACCGTGGGGGAGCGGAACACTGAAGCTTTCTTT
.	.	TRBJ1-1	TRBV29-1	CSVERGEAFF	TGCAGCGTTGAGCGTGGGGAAGCTTTCTTT
.	.	TRBJ2-3	TRBV7-9	CASSFSGRDTQYF	TGTGCCAGCAGCTTTTCCGGGAGAGATACGCAGTATTTT
.	.	TRBJ1-5	TRBV6-2/TRBV6-3	CASSYSAGSNQPQHF	TGTGCCAGCAGTTATTCGGCAGGGAGCAATCAGCCCCAGCATTTT
.	.	TRBJ1-4	TRBV5-6	CASSGRTRINEKLFF	TGTGCCAGCAGCGGGCGGACAAGGATAAATGAAAAACTGTTTTTT
.	TRBD2	TRBJ2-7	TRBV5-6	CASSVAGLAGASYEQYF	TGTGCCAGCAGCGTGGCTGGACTAGCGGGAGCATCCTACGAGCAGTACTTC
.	TRBD2	TRBJ2-2	TRBV5-1	CASSLLAVDANTGELFF	TGCGCCAGCAGCTTACTAGCGGTTGACGCGAACACCGGGGAGCTGTTTTTT
.	.	TRBJ1-2	TRBV10-3	CAINSGGSGYTF	TGTGCCATCAACTCGGGGGGATCTGGCTACACCTTC
.	TRBD2	TRBJ2-7	TRBV6-1	CASSEVRLAGGYEQYF	TGTGCCAGCAGTGAAGTACGCCTAGCGGGAGGTTACGAGCAGTACTTC
.	.	TRBJ1-1	TRBV28	CASSSPDQVEAFF	TGTGCCAGCAGTTCTCCGGACCAAGTTGAAGCTTTCTTT
.	.	TRBJ2-7	TRBV27	CASSFGLFSSYEQYF	TGTGCCAGCAGTTTCGGCTTATTTAGCTCCTACGAGCAGTACTTC
.	TRBD1	TRBJ1-1	TRBV7-9	CASSFSGQGVGYAFF	TGTGCCAGCAGCTTCAGTGGACAGGGAGTTGGTTACGCTTTCTTT
once	TRBD1	TRBJ2-7	TRBV28	CASSLTGGIYEQYF	TGTGCCAGCAGTTTAACAGGGGGCATATACGAGCAGTACTTC
.	.	TRBJ1-2	TRBV19	CASKAGTSRGGYTF	TGTGCCAGCAAAGCTGGGACTTCCAGAGGGGGCTACACCTTC
.	.	TRBJ2-7	TRBV6-5	CASSRGTRDSYEQYF	TGTGCCAGCAGTCGCGGGACAAGGGACTCCTACGAGCAGTACTTC
.	.	TRBJ2-3	TRBV4-1	CASSQVQGREDTQYF	TGCGCCAGCAGCCAAGTCCAGGGCCGCGAAGATACGCAGTATTTT
.	TRBD1	TRBJ2-7	TRBV5-1	CASSLVPQGAKEQYF	TGCGCCAGCAGCTTGGTTCCCCAGGGGGCGAAGGAGCAGTACTTC
once	.	TRBJ2-7	TRBV7-2	CASSLEVAETYEQYF	TGTGCCAGCAGCTTGGAGGTAGCGGAGACCTACGAGCAGTACTTC
.	.	TRBJ2-3	TRBV5-6	CASSRRTGTGSRTDTQYF	TGTGCCAGCAGCCGAAGAACCGGTACCGGGAGTAGGACAGATACGCAGTATTTT
.	TRBD1	TRBJ2-5	TRBV5-1	CASSFAGQGFSETQYF	TGCGCCAGCAGCTTCGCAGGACAGGGTTTCTCAGAGACCCAGTACTTC
.	.	TRBJ2-1	TRBV29-1	CSVGISYNEQFF	TGCAGCGTTGGGATCTCCTACAATGAGCAGTTCTTC
.	TRBD1	TRBJ1-5	TRBV10-3	CAISDSGTGGDQPQHF	TGTGCCATCAGTGACTCCGGGACAGGGGGCGATCAGCCCCAGCATTTT
.	.	TRBJ2-7	TRBV6-2/TRBV6-3	CASSTLAGTAYEQYF	TGTGCCAGCAGCACCCTAGCTGGGACGGCCTACGAGCAGTACTTC
.	TRBD1	TRBJ2-1	TRBV5-8	CASLGPPGGFGEQFF	TGTGCCAGCCTGGGACCGCCAGGGGGTTTTGGTGAGCAGTTCTTC
.	.	TRBJ2-4	TRBV18	CASSLRDTGNIQYF	TGTGCCAGCTCACTAAGGGATACGGGGAACATTCAGTACTTC
.	.	TRBJ2-6	TRBV6-7	CASSYEAGGANVLTF	TGTGCCAGCAGTTACGAGGCTGGTGGGGCCAACGTCCTGACTTTC
.	.	TRBJ2-6	TRBV30	CAWTSSGANVLTF	TGTGCCTGGACTAGCTCTGGGGCCAACGTCCTGACTTTC
.	.	TRBJ1-3	TRBV2	CASGGSLNSGNTIYF	TGTGCCAGCGGAGGGTCGTTGAACTCTGGAAACACCATATATTTT
.	.	TRBJ2-7	TRBV19	CASSDRTQSYEQYF	TGTGCCAGTAGTGACAGGACTCAGAGCTACGAGCAGTACTTC
.	TRBD1	TRBJ1-5	TRBV19	CASSIDSGQGLNQPQHF	TGTGCCAGTAGTATAGATTCGGGACAGGGGCTCAATCAGCCCCAGCATTTT
.	TRBD1	TRBJ2-7	TRBV7-6	CASSSRRTGGYEQYF	TGTGCCAGCAGCTCCCGAAGGACAGGGGGGTACGAGCAGTACTTC
.	TRBD1	TRBJ2-2	TRBV7-8	CASSLVFRTGGDTGELFF	TGTGCCAGCAGCTTAGTTTTTAGGACAGGGGGTGACACCGGGGAGCTGTTTTTT
.	.	TRBJ1-5	TRBV28	CASSGGGNQPQHF	TGTGCCAGCAGCGGAGGGGGCAATCAGCCCCAGCATTTT
.	.	TRBJ2-6	TRBV5-1	CASSFSSGANVLTF	TGCGCCAGCAGCTTCAGCAGTGGGGCCAACGTCCTGACTTTC
.	TRBD1	TRBJ2-7	TRBV27	CASSLIGDRPYEQYF	TGTGCCAGCAGCCTCATCGGGGACAGACCCTACGAGCAGTACTTC
.	TRBD1	TRBJ1-6	TRBV27	CASSQTGQVPSPLHF	TGTGCCAGCAGCCAAACAGGACAGGTACCCTCACCCCTCCACTTT
.	.	TRBJ2-7	TRBV29-1	CSVAVGVSYEQYF	TGCAGCGTTGCTGTGGGGGTCTCGTACGAGCAGTACTTC
.	.	TRBJ2-1	TRBV19	CASSIAASYNEQFF	TGTGCCAGTTCCATAGCGGCTTCCTACAATGAGCAGTTCTTC
.	.	TRBJ2-7	TRBV7-5	CARSPPHRRDRGKNYEQYF	TGTGCCAGAAGCCCACCACACCGACGGGACAGGGGGAAAAACTACGAGCAGTACTTC
.	TRBD2	TRBJ2-7	TRBV25-1	CASTAGGTRGEQYF	TGTGCCAGCACCGCGGGGGGGACTAGAGGCGAGCAGTACTTC
.	TRBD1	TRBJ2-5	TRBV5-1	CASSLDRRETQYF	TGCGCCAGCAGTTTGGACAGGCGGGAGACCCAGTACTTC
.	TRBD2	TRBJ2-1	TRBV29-1	CSEGLAGVGNEQFF	TGCAGCGAAGGACTAGCGGGAGTGGGCAATGAGCAGTTCTTC
.	.	TRBJ1-4	TRBV3-1/TRBV3-2	CASSPDGSRSEKLFF	TGTGCCAGCAGCCCAGACGGTTCCAGGAGTGAAAAACTGTTTTTT
.	.	TRBJ2-1	TRBV4-1	CASSLHQGEQFF	TGCGCCAGCAGCCTTCACCAGGGTGAGCAGTTCTTC